These 25 T cell receptor beta chains were sequenced from one sample in a study of T cells in Graves' hyperthyroidism and ophthalmopathy. Amplified regions were TCR beta CDR3 sequences from RNA transcripts. The HTBI primer set was used in a first-round RT-PCR of the TCR CDR3. Each CDR3 protein gets one entry after TCRdb re-called the multiplex PCR reads with MiXCR. Counted here are approximately 600,000 distinct CDR3 sequences, about 20% occurring once; the ten biggest clones make up 34%. Sequencing was carried out using blood. Receptors originate from a man between 25 and 39 years old with Graves' ophthalmopathy.

This clonotype came up a few times. The chain uses TRBV28 and TRBJ2-1; 9 nucleotides agree with TRBD2. CDR1 MDHEN and CDR2 SYDVKM come from the germline V gene. This CDR3 spans 16 amino acids. The V gene end was trimmed by 4 bases and the J gene end by 6 bases; junction bases not matched to a gene: 10. In nucleotides, the CDR3 is TGTGCCAGCAGTTCCTTAGCGGGAGCTCTGGGCAATGAGCAGTTCTTC. It is translated as CASSSLAGALGNEQFF.

The chain has TRBV25-1 and TRBJ2-7; maybe TRBD2 (5 bases). This CDR3 spans 16 amino acids. V lost 2 bases and J 0 bases, leaving 14 bases between the germline ends. CDR1 is MGHDK and CDR2 is SYGVNS in the germline V gene. CDR3 nucleotides: TGTGCCAGCAGTGAAGCGAGGGCTACCAACTCCTACGAGCAGTACTTC. Its translation is CASSEARATNSYEQYF.

The chain uses TRBV18 and TRBJ2-7; weak D call: TRBD1 (6 bases). Germline V gene sequence: CDR1 KGHSH, CDR2 LQKENI. V lost 3 bases and J lost 0, with 9 bases in between. The CDR3 sequence is 14 residues long. CDR3 region: CASSPWDNSYEQYF. In DNA form, the CDR3 reads TGTGCCAGCTCACCTTGGGACAACTCCTACGAGCAGTACTTC.

Here the CDR3 reads CASSHSEVETQYF. The CDR3 coding sequence is TGTGCCAGCAGTCACAGCGAGGTAGAGACCCAGTACTTC. The genes are TRBV28 and TRBJ2-5; no reliable D call. The germline CDR1 and CDR2 sequences are MDHEN and SYDVKM. The CDR3 totals 13 residues. The V and J ends lost 5 bases and 4 bases respectively, with 11 bases between them.

This clonotype was seen many times. The gene calls are TRBV27 and TRBJ2-7, with 10 bases identical to TRBD1. V lost 6 bases to trimming and J lost 2 bases; unmatched junction nucleotides: 10. The CDR3 covers 16 residues. Germline CDR1 is MNHEY and CDR2 is SMNVEV (reference sequence). The CDR3 protein is CASSFSGTGVPYEQYF. CDR3 DNA: TGTGCCAGCAGCTTCTCCGGGACAGGGGTTCCCTACGAGCAGTACTTC.

Worth noting for this clonotype: This could be a read error, since a much larger clone is one nucleotide away. The chain carries TRBV27 and TRBJ2-7, with 10 bases lining up with TRBD2. CDR3 length equals 15 residues. The germline V gene encodes CDR1 MNHEY and CDR2 SMNVEV (reference sequence). Trimming took 6 bases from V and 0 from J; bases not matched to a gene: 5. CDR3 sequence reads: CASSSSGSCSYEQYF. In DNA form, the CDR3 reads TGTGCCAGCAGCTCTAGCGGGAGTTGCTCCTACGAGCAGTACTTC.

In its sample, this clonotype was seen a few times. The rearrangement joins TRBV20-1 to TRBJ2-1; 8 bases fit TRBD1. In germline, CDR1 is DFQATT, CDR2 SNEGSKA (reference sequence). Germline trimming cut 3 bases from V and 6 bases from J; bases unmatched to any gene: 7. There are 14 residues in the CDR3. In DNA, the CDR3 is TGCAGTGCTAGGGGGGGACAGGCAGGCAATGAGCAGTTCTTC. Amino acid sequence: CSARGGQAGNEQFF.

The J gene is TRBJ2-7, the V gene TRBV20-1; 7 bases line up with TRBD2. The germline gives CDR1 DFQATT, CDR2 SNEGSKA (reference sequence). V was clipped by 2 bases and J by 0 bases; unmatched bases: 4. The CDR3 runs 14 residues. The CDR3 DNA follows: TGCAGTGCTAGAATAAGGGACTACTCCTACGAGCAGTACTTC. Its translation is CSARIRDYSYEQYF.

The chain employs TRBV27 and TRBJ2-1; 9 bases agree with TRBD1. The CDR3 is 15 amino acids. Germline CDR1 is MNHEY and CDR2 is SMNVEV (reference sequence). V was pared by 5 bases and J by 5 bases, with 7 bases of the junction left unmatched. CDR3: CASSPGTGSHNEQFF. The CDR3 nucleotides read TGTGCCAGCAGTCCAGGGACAGGGAGCCACAATGAGCAGTTCTTC.

This clonotype was counted many times. This chain joins TRBV18 and TRBJ1-1; possibly TRBD1 for D (5 bases). V was cut by 2 bases and J by 7 bases, with 8 bases left in between. The CDR3 totals 12 residues. From germline, CDR1 is KGHSH and CDR2 LQKENI. The CDR3 sequence: CASSPTGLEAFF. The CDR3 DNA sequence: TGTGCCAGCTCACCAACAGGACTTGAAGCTTTCTTT. Looking up the rest from reference TRBV18 and TRBJ1-1 gives the full variable domain: NAGVMQNPRHLVRRRGQEARLRCSPMKGHSHVYWYRQLPEEGLKFMVYLQKENIIDESGMPKERFSAEFPKEGPSILRIQQVVRGDSAAYFCASSPTGLEAFFGQGTRLTVV.

The chain employs TRBV9 and TRBJ2-1, with 8 bases that match TRBD2. The germline V gene has CDR1 SGDLS and CDR2 YYNGEE. The CDR3 totals 15 residues. V was pared by 0 bases and J by 10 bases, with 9 bases of the junction left unmatched. The CDR3 loop is CASSVGPAGENEQFF. As DNA, the CDR3 is TGTGCCAGCAGCGTAGGCCCAGCGGGAGAAAACGAGCAGTTCTTC.

V usage is TRBV2 and J usage is TRBJ2-1, with 9 bases fitting TRBD1. This CDR3 spans 14 amino acids. CDR1 is SNHLY, CDR2 FYNNEI, per germline. J lost 6 bases, V lost 6 bases, and 6 bases had no gene match. CDR3 DNA: TGTGCCAGCAGCCGGGACAGGGAGAGCAATGAGCAGTTCTTC. Translating gives CASSRDRESNEQFF.

The chain joins TRBV19 to TRBJ2-2; D is possibly TRBD1 or TRBD2 (5 bases each). Per the germline V gene, CDR1 is LNHDA and CDR2 is SQIVND (reference sequence). V was shortened by 9 bases and J by 0 bases, with 11 bases between the two germline ends. CDR3 length: 14 amino acids. CDR3 region: CASRLGPNTGELFF. In DNA form, the CDR3 reads TGTGCCAGCCGACTGGGACCGAACACCGGGGAGCTGTTTTTT.

The chain joins TRBV2 to TRBJ2-1; tentative D call: TRBD2 (7 bases). Per the germline V gene, CDR1 is SNHLY and CDR2 is FYNNEI. V lost 2 bases and J lost 14, with 16 bases in between. This CDR3 has 13 amino acids. The CDR3 DNA reads as TGTGCCAGCAGTGAATCGGGGGGCGAGCCCGAGTTCTTC. It is translated as CASSESGGEPEFF.

This clonotype was seen repeatedly, ten times or more. This chain uses TRBV3-1 with TRBJ2-1; D unresolved. V lost 1 base and J 12 bases, leaving 16 bases between the germline ends. CDR3 length equals 14 residues. Per the germline V gene, CDR1 is LGHDT and CDR2 is YNNKEL (reference sequence). Here the CDR3 DNA reads TGTGCCAGCAGCCAAGCCAGAGGTATCTATCGGCAGTTCTTC. It encodes CASSQARGIYRQFF.

This chain links TRBV6-1 with TRBJ1-1, with unresolved D. The ends were cut back, 2 bases at V and 7 bases at J, with 5 bases in the middle. CDR1 is MNHNS and CDR2 is SASEGT in the germline V gene. This CDR3 is 11 amino acids long. The CDR3, as DNA: TGTGCCAGCAGTGAATATTATGAAGCTTTCTTT. Translating it yields CASSEYYEAFF.

The chain uses TRBV3-1 and TRBJ1-2; 9 bases match TRBD1. With V trimmed by 4 bases and J by 6 bases, 9 bases remained unmatched. The CDR3 spans 15 residues. From germline, CDR1 is LGHDT and CDR2 YNNKEL (reference sequence). The CDR3 spells CASSRRVQGADGYTF. The CDR3, as DNA: TGTGCCAGCAGCCGACGGGTACAGGGGGCGGATGGCTACACCTTC.

Of note for this clonotype: This clone may be a read error of a much larger clone one base away. V is TRBV28 and J is TRBJ2-7; 12 nucleotides agree with TRBD1. From germline, CDR1 is MDHEN and CDR2 SYDVKM. CDR3 length: 16 residues. DNA of the CDR3: TGTGCCAGCAGTAGAATGGGGACAGGGGGCTCGTACGAGCAGTGCTTC. Residues: CASSRMGTGGSYEQCF.

This clonotype showed up many times. The chain is built from TRBV18 and TRBJ2-5; D unclear. The V gene's germline CDR1 is KGHSH and CDR2 LQKENI. The CDR3 extends over 14 amino acids. The germline V and J ends were trimmed by 0 bases and 5 bases, with 10 bases remaining between them. The CDR3 here is CASSPPSSLETQYF. For the CDR3, the DNA is TGTGCCAGCTCACCACCGTCCAGTTTGGAGACCCAGTACTTC.

V gene TRBV20-1 combines with J gene TRBJ2-3; TRBD1 agrees at 8 bases. The CDR3 runs to 15 residues. J gave up 2 bases and V 0 bases, and 4 bases lay outside the gene matches. The germline V gene encodes CDR1 DFQATT and CDR2 SNEGSKA (reference sequence). CDR3 in DNA: TGCAGTGCTAGAGATGACAGGGGAAACACAGATACGCAGTATTTT. It codes for CSARDDRGNTDTQYF.

The CDR3 is CASSGKEREREKLFF. The CDR3 DNA is TGTGCCAGCAGTGGGAAGGAAAGGGAGCGTGAAAAACTGTTTTTT. The chain links TRBV2 to TRBJ1-4; D uncertain. Germline CDR1 SNHLY, CDR2 FYNNEI. CDR3 length: 15 residues. V gave up 4 bases and J gave up 7 bases, with 16 bases separating them.

CDR3 sequence reads: CASSYLSGTGTGELFF. CDR3 sequence (DNA): TGTGCCAGCAGTTACCTAAGCGGGACGGGCACCGGGGAGCTGTTTTTT. This chain connects TRBV6-5 to TRBJ2-2; 7 bases line up with TRBD2. The germline gives CDR1 MNHEY, CDR2 SVGAGI. The length of the CDR3 is 16 residues. J lost 4 bases, V lost 2 bases, and 7 bases had no gene match.

This clonotype was counted ten times or more. The rearrangement joins TRBV11-2 to TRBJ2-2; 8 nucleotides line up with TRBD1. This CDR3 region has 15 residues. J lost 1 base, V lost 5 bases, and 3 bases had no gene match. The germline gives CDR1 SGHAT, CDR2 FQNNGV. CDR3 sequence reads: CASSPDRGNTGELFF. In DNA form, the CDR3 reads TGTGCCAGCAGCCCCGACAGGGGGAACACCGGGGAGCTGTTTTTT.

This clonotype was seen repeatedly, ten times or more. CDR3 nucleotide sequence: TGTGCCAGCAGCTTAGGTGTCCGAAAGCAAGGCTACGAGCAGTACTTC. It is translated as CASSLGVRKQGYEQYF. This chain links TRBV7-8 with TRBJ2-7; D remains ambiguous. V was cut by 1 base and J by 3 bases, with 16 bases left in between. CDR3 length equals 16 residues. Germline CDR1 SGHVS, CDR2 FQNEAQ.

This clonotype occurred many times. This rearrangement joins TRBV6-2 or TRBV6-3 to TRBJ2-1; 10 bases agree with TRBD2. CDR1 MNHEY and CDR2 SVGEGT come from the germline V gene. There are 16 residues in the CDR3. V lost 0 bases and J lost 3; bases outside the gene matches: 2. CDR3 protein: CASSYSRTSGYNEQFF. CDR3 DNA: TGTGCCAGCAGTTACTCGAGGACTAGCGGCTACAATGAGCAGTTCTTC.